These T cell receptor beta chains were read from a single sample in a study of PD-1 blockade in classical Hodgkin lymphoma. Libraries were prepared by immunoSEQ multiplex PCR; TCRdb keeps only in-frame clonotypes and omits some of them. The sample carries some 100,000 clones, about 89% recorded once. The material sequenced was peripheral blood mononuclear cells (PBMCs), taken before the second cycle of nivolumab. These receptors all stem from a human donor with classical Hodgkin lymphoma. Each CDR3 is given with its conserved first and last residue. D genes are given only for firm matches. Expanded clones are given a class, and other clones once, few, many or no size at all.

D gene: TRBD1
V gene: TRBV27
clone size: NA
J gene: TRBJ1-2
CDR3 DNA: TGTGCCAGCAGCCCCGCCCCCGGGACAGGGCACTATGGCTACACCTTC
CDR3 protein: CASSPAPGTGHYGYTF

D gene: NA
V gene: TRBV7-9
clone size: NA
J gene: TRBJ2-7
CDR3 DNA: TGTGCCAGCACGGGGGCCCACGAGCAGTACTTC
CDR3 protein: CASTGAHEQYF

D gene: TRBD2
V gene: TRBV7-2
clone size: NA
J gene: TRBJ2-7
CDR3 DNA: TGTGCCAGCAGCTTTAGCGGGGCCCCCGGGCAGAGGTCGCACTTC
CDR3 protein: CASSFSGAPGQRSHF

D gene: NA
V gene: TRBV5-1
clone size: NA
J gene: TRBJ1-2
CDR3 DNA: TGCGCCAGCAGCTTGAACAAGGTGGACTATGGCTACACCTTC
CDR3 protein: CASSLNKVDYGYTF

D gene: NA
V gene: TRBV6-5
clone size: NA
J gene: TRBJ2-3
CDR3 DNA: TGTGCCAGCACTCGGTGGCCCTCTAGCACAGATACGCAGTATTTT
CDR3 protein: CASTRWPSSTDTQYF

D gene: NA
V gene: TRBV27
clone size: NA
J gene: TRBJ1-2
CDR3 DNA: TGTGCCAGCAGTTTTTCGAGGTCCCACTATGGCTACACCTTC
CDR3 protein: CASSFSRSHYGYTF

D gene: TRBD2
V gene: TRBV4-2
clone size: few
J gene: TRBJ2-2
CDR3 DNA: TGTGCCAGCAGCCAAGCGGACGCGGGACTAGCGTCCGGGGAGCTGTTTTTT
CDR3 protein: CASSQADAGLASGELFF

D gene: TRBD1
V gene: TRBV10-3
clone size: NA
J gene: TRBJ1-1
CDR3 DNA: TGTGCCATCAATCGACAGGGGGGTTTCAACACTGAAGCTTTCTTT
CDR3 protein: CAINRQGGFNTEAFF

D gene: NA
V gene: TRBV9
clone size: NA
J gene: TRBJ2-2
CDR3 DNA: TGTGCCAGCAGCCCCGAGAAGGGGCGAGTCACCGGGGAGCTGTTTTTT
CDR3 protein: CASSPEKGRVTGELFF

D gene: NA
V gene: TRBV9
clone size: NA
J gene: TRBJ1-4
CDR3 DNA: TGTGCCAGCGGAGGGGTCACTAATGAAAAACTGTTTTTT
CDR3 protein: CASGGVTNEKLFF

D gene: TRBD1
V gene: TRBV30
clone size: NA
J gene: TRBJ1-5
CDR3 DNA: TGTGCCTGGGGAGGGGGACAGGGAGGTAGCAATCAGCCCCAGCATTTT
CDR3 protein: CAWGGGQGGSNQPQHF

D gene: NA
V gene: TRBV11-2
clone size: NA
J gene: TRBJ2-7
CDR3 DNA: TGTGCCAGCAGCTTAGGGGGTCAGGGAGTGCAGTACTTC
CDR3 protein: CASSLGGQGVQYF

D gene: NA
V gene: TRBV15
clone size: NA
J gene: TRBJ2-5
CDR3 DNA: TGTGCCACCAGCAGAAGCACCGGGACACTTCAAGAGACCCAGTACTTC
CDR3 protein: CATSRSTGTLQETQYF

D gene: TRBD2
V gene: TRBV19
clone size: NA
J gene: TRBJ2-3
CDR3 DNA: TGTGCCAGTAGTACGGGCCCCCCTCTAGCGGGGGTGGGAGATACGCAGTATTTT
CDR3 protein: CASSTGPPLAGVGDTQYF

D gene: NA
V gene: TRBV5-6
clone size: NA
J gene: TRBJ2-1
CDR3 DNA: TGTGCCAGCAGCTTTCGTGGTCGGGTTTCACCTTTCAATGAGCAGTTCTTC
CDR3 protein: CASSFRGRVSPFNEQFF

D gene: NA
V gene: TRBV7-2
clone size: few
J gene: TRBJ2-2
CDR3 DNA: TGTGCCGTCAAGGAAGGGGAGCTGTTTTTT
CDR3 protein: CAVKEGELFF

D gene: NA
V gene: TRBV9
clone size: NA
J gene: TRBJ1-5
CDR3 DNA: TGTGCCAGCAGCGAGGGGGAGACCTACTCAAGCAATCAGCCCCAGCATTTT
CDR3 protein: CASSEGETYSSNQPQHF

D gene: NA
V gene: TRBV7-9
clone size: NA
J gene: TRBJ2-3
CDR3 DNA: TGTGCCAGCAGTCCCCGGGCCGGGGGCACAGATACGCAGTATTTT
CDR3 protein: CASSPRAGGTDTQYF

D gene: NA
V gene: TRBV20-1
clone size: NA
J gene: TRBJ1-2
CDR3 DNA: TGCAGTGCAGGGTTCGACTATGGCTACACCTTC
CDR3 protein: CSAGFDYGYTF

D gene: TRBD2
V gene: TRBV7-3
clone size: NA
J gene: TRBJ2-3
CDR3 DNA: TGTGCCAGCTTTCGTAGACTAGCGACAGATACGCAGTATTTT
CDR3 protein: CASFRRLATDTQYF

D gene: NA
V gene: TRBV4-1
clone size: NA
J gene: TRBJ1-1
CDR3 DNA: TGCGCCAGCAGCCAAGATCAAGGCTCGGCGTTCACTGAAGCTTTCTTT
CDR3 protein: CASSQDQGSAFTEAFF

D gene: NA
V gene: TRBV14
clone size: NA
J gene: TRBJ1-2
CDR3 DNA: TGTGCCAGCAGCCAACCGGGCCACCGTGGCTACACCTTC
CDR3 protein: CASSQPGHRGYTF

D gene: NA
V gene: TRBV7-9
clone size: NA
J gene: TRBJ1-2
CDR3 DNA: TGTGCCAGCAGCACCCAAGGACAGCTATATGGCTACACCTTC
CDR3 protein: CASSTQGQLYGYTF

D gene: TRBD2
V gene: TRBV9
clone size: NA
J gene: TRBJ2-5
CDR3 DNA: TGTGCCAGCAGCTCCGGACTAGCGGGGGGGGTGGAGACCCAGTACTTC
CDR3 protein: CASSSGLAGGVETQYF

D gene: NA
V gene: TRBV4-2
clone size: NA
J gene: TRBJ2-2
CDR3 DNA: TGTGCCAGCAGCCAAGATATCCAGAACACCGGGGAGCTGTTTTTT
CDR3 protein: CASSQDIQNTGELFF

D gene: NA
V gene: TRBV23-1
clone size: NA
J gene: TRBJ1-6
CDR3 DNA: TGCGCCAGCAGTCCCCGCGGAGAGCCTTCACCCCTCCACTTT
CDR3 protein: CASSPRGEPSPLHF

D gene: NA
V gene: TRBV2
clone size: NA
J gene: TRBJ2-3
CDR3 DNA: TGTGCCAGCAGTGCCCTCCAGGATACGCAGTATTTT
CDR3 protein: CASSALQDTQYF

D gene: NA
V gene: TRBV7-6
clone size: once
J gene: TRBJ2-3
CDR3 DNA: TGTGCCAGCAGCAACCGGGACTCACCCACAGATACGCAGTATTTT
CDR3 protein: CASSNRDSPTDTQYF

D gene: NA
V gene: TRBV18
clone size: NA
J gene: TRBJ2-3
CDR3 DNA: TGTGCCAGCTCACAAGCTCCATGGACCCCAGATACGCAGTATTTT
CDR3 protein: CASSQAPWTPDTQYF

D gene: NA
V gene: TRBV13
clone size: NA
J gene: TRBJ2-7
CDR3 DNA: TGTGCCAGCAGCCCGAACTCCGGGAGAGGCTACGAGCAGTACTTC
CDR3 protein: CASSPNSGRGYEQYF

D gene: NA
V gene: TRBV25-1
clone size: NA
J gene: TRBJ2-5
CDR3 DNA: TGTGCCAGCACCTGGGGGTCGGCCCAGTACTTC
CDR3 protein: CASTWGSAQYF

D gene: NA
V gene: TRBV29-1
clone size: NA
J gene: TRBJ2-2
CDR3 DNA: TGCAGCGTTGGTCAGCGCGCGGGGTCCGGGGAGCTGTTTTTT
CDR3 protein: CSVGQRAGSGELFF

D gene: TRBD1
V gene: TRBV18
clone size: NA
J gene: TRBJ2-3
CDR3 DNA: TGTGCCAGCTCACCACCGGACAGAGGGACAGCCACAGATACGCAGTATTTT
CDR3 protein: CASSPPDRGTATDTQYF

D gene: NA
V gene: TRBV7-9
clone size: NA
J gene: TRBJ1-3
CDR3 DNA: TGTGCCAGCAGCCCACCTGGGAGCTCAGGAAACACCATATATTTT
CDR3 protein: CASSPPGSSGNTIYF

D gene: NA
V gene: TRBV29-1
clone size: NA
J gene: TRBJ2-6
CDR3 DNA: TGCAGCGTTGAAGGCCGAGAGGGATGGGCGGGGGCCAACGTCCTGACTTTC
CDR3 protein: CSVEGREGWAGANVLTF

D gene: TRBD1
V gene: TRBV7-2
clone size: NA
J gene: TRBJ2-2
CDR3 DNA: TGTGCCAGCAGCTTAGACGGCAGGGGGACCGGGGAGCTGTTTTTT
CDR3 protein: CASSLDGRGTGELFF

D gene: NA
V gene: TRBV7-8
clone size: NA
J gene: TRBJ1-4
CDR3 DNA: TGTGCCAGCAGCATGGACGGGACAACTAATGAAAAACTGTTTTTT
CDR3 protein: CASSMDGTTNEKLFF

D gene: NA
V gene: TRBV15
clone size: NA
J gene: TRBJ1-1
CDR3 DNA: TGTGCCACCAGCCGAACCCCAGGCTGGGAGAACACTGAAGCTTTCTTT
CDR3 protein: CATSRTPGWENTEAFF

D gene: NA
V gene: TRBV6-5
clone size: few
J gene: TRBJ1-6
CDR3 DNA: TGTGCCAGCAGTTACTCGAGTCCGACTTCACCCCTCCACTTT
CDR3 protein: CASSYSSPTSPLHF

D gene: NA
V gene: TRBV10-3
clone size: NA
J gene: TRBJ1-3
CDR3 DNA: TGTGCCATCAGTGGAGGGGGATCTGGAAACACCATATATTTT
CDR3 protein: CAISGGGSGNTIYF

D gene: NA
V gene: TRBV5-1
clone size: NA
J gene: TRBJ2-7
CDR3 DNA: TGCGCCAGCAGCTTGGCCAGGCTCAACGAGCAGTACTTC
CDR3 protein: CASSLARLNEQYF

D gene: NA
V gene: TRBV7-9
clone size: once
J gene: TRBJ2-7
CDR3 DNA: TGTGCCAGCAGCTTCGGTTCCTACGAGCAGTACTTC
CDR3 protein: CASSFGSYEQYF

D gene: NA
V gene: TRBV18
clone size: NA
J gene: TRBJ2-3
CDR3 DNA: TGTGCCAGCTCACCAAGCACAGATACGCAGTATTTT
CDR3 protein: CASSPSTDTQYF

D gene: NA
V gene: TRBV6-5
clone size: NA
J gene: TRBJ1-1
CDR3 DNA: TGTGCCAGCAGCAAAACTAACACTGAAGCTTTCTTT
CDR3 protein: CASSKTNTEAFF

D gene: NA
V gene: TRBV2
clone size: NA
J gene: TRBJ1-2
CDR3 DNA: TGTGCCAGCAGTGAAAACACCGGAGCCCTTGGCTACACCTTC
CDR3 protein: CASSENTGALGYTF

D gene: NA
V gene: TRBV7-9
clone size: NA
J gene: TRBJ1-6
CDR3 DNA: TGTGCCAGCAGCTTATCCACCCAAAATTCACCCCTCCACTTT
CDR3 protein: CASSLSTQNSPLHF

D gene: NA
V gene: TRBV7-3
clone size: few
J gene: TRBJ1-2
CDR3 DNA: TGTGCCAGCAGCTTAGGGTCCGAATACTATGGCTACACCTTC
CDR3 protein: CASSLGSEYYGYTF

D gene: TRBD1
V gene: TRBV5-1
clone size: NA
J gene: TRBJ2-3
CDR3 DNA: TGCGCCAGCAGCCGGGACAGACGCACAGATACGCAGTATTTT
CDR3 protein: CASSRDRRTDTQYF

D gene: TRBD1
V gene: TRBV7-2
clone size: few
J gene: TRBJ2-7
CDR3 DNA: TGTGCCAGCAGCTTAAGTCCGACAGGGATTGCCTACGAGCAGTACTTC
CDR3 protein: CASSLSPTGIAYEQYF

D gene: TRBD1
V gene: TRBV9
clone size: NA
J gene: TRBJ1-6
CDR3 DNA: TGTGCCAGCAGCGAGACAGGGGAGGGTTCACCCCTCCACTTT
CDR3 protein: CASSETGEGSPLHF

D gene: NA
V gene: TRBV7-3
clone size: NA
J gene: TRBJ2-1
CDR3 DNA: TGTGCCAGCAGCTCTACCGGCGGCCCTGAGCAGTTCTTC
CDR3 protein: CASSSTGGPEQFF

D gene: NA
V gene: TRBV5-1
clone size: NA
J gene: TRBJ2-2
CDR3 DNA: TGCGCCAGCAGCTTTCGGAATTACACCGGGGAGCTGTTTTTT
CDR3 protein: CASSFRNYTGELFF

D gene: NA
V gene: TRBV11-2
clone size: NA
J gene: TRBJ2-2
CDR3 DNA: TGTGCCAGCAGCTTAGGTACATGGGTAGCGAACACCGGGGAGCTGTTTTTT
CDR3 protein: CASSLGTWVANTGELFF

D gene: NA
V gene: TRBV9
clone size: NA
J gene: TRBJ2-7
CDR3 DNA: TGTGCCAGCAGCGTAGCGCCCGGCAACTACGAGCAGTACTTC
CDR3 protein: CASSVAPGNYEQYF

D gene: NA
V gene: TRBV28
clone size: once
J gene: TRBJ2-5
CDR3 DNA: TGTGCCAGCAATCCCCTGGACTGGGACAAAGAGACCCAGTACTTC
CDR3 protein: CASNPLDWDKETQYF

D gene: NA
V gene: TRBV13
clone size: NA
J gene: TRBJ1-1
CDR3 DNA: TGTGCCAGCAGCTTAGGCAACACTGAAGCTTTCTTT
CDR3 protein: CASSLGNTEAFF

D gene: TRBD2
V gene: TRBV4-1
clone size: NA
J gene: TRBJ2-7
CDR3 DNA: TGCGCCAGCAGCCAAGACCCCGGGGGGAGCTCCTACGAGCAGTACTTC
CDR3 protein: CASSQDPGGSSYEQYF